This T cell receptor beta chain was identified in a study of graft-versus-host responses after intestinal transplantation. Measured with immunoSEQ multiplex PCR; TCRdb has only the in-frame clones, and not every one. This table holds some 35,000 clones, approximately 93% found once. The V gene's germline CDR1 is SGHNT and CDR2 YYREEE (reference sequence). The CDR3 is 15 amino acids. The V and J ends lost 4 bases and 9 bases respectively, with 21 bases between them. In regard to this clone: Its antigen is currently unknown.

This sequence joins TRBV5-4 and TRBJ2-3; D might be TRBD2 (5 bases). The sequences come from unstimulated CD4+ T cells sorted from spleen or lymph node cells, collected before transplant. The sequence derives from a human donor who was the organ donor for an intestinal transplant. Here the CDR3 DNA reads TGTGCCAGCAGCCCTCCGGGCGACCCCACGGGGACGCAGTATTTT. This gives the protein CASSPPGDPTGTQYF.